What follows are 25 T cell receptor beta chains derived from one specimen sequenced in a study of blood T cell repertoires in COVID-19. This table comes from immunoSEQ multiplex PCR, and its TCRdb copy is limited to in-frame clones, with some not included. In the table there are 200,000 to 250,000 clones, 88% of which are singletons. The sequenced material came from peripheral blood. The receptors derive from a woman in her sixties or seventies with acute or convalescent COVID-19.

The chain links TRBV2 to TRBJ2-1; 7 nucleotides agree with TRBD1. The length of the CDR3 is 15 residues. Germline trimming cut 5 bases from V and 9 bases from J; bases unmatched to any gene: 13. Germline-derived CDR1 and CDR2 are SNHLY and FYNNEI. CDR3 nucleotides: TGTGCCAGCAGTCCCTCGGCAGGGGGTAGGAGTGAGCAGTTCTTC. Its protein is CASSPSAGGRSEQFF. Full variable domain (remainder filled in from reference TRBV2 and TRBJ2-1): EPEVTQTPSHQVTQMGQEVILRCVPISNHLYFYWYRQILGQKVEFLVSFYNNEISEKSEIFDDQFSVERPDGSNFTLKIRSTKLEDSAMYFCASSPSAGGRSEQFFGPGTRLTVL.

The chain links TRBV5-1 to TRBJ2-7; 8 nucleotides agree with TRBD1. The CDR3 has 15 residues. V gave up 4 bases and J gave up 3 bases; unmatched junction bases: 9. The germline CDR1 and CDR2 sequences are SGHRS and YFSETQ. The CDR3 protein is CASSVTPGQVYEQYF. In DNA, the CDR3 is TGCGCCAGCAGCGTGACCCCGGGACAGGTCTACGAGCAGTACTTC. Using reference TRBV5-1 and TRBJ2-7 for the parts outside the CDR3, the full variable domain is KAGVTQTPRYLIKTRGQQVTLSCSPISGHRSVSWYQQTPGQGLQFLFEYFSETQRNKGNFPGRFSGRQFSNSRSEMNVSTLELGDSALYLCASSVTPGQVYEQYFGPGTRLTVT.

The CDR3 DNA reads TGTGCCAGCATCCCCCCGGGGGAAGAGACCCAGTACTTC. Protein sequence: CASIPPGEETQYF. The chain employs TRBV25-1 and TRBJ2-5, with D possibly matching TRBD2 (6 bases). Trimming shortened V by 7 bases and J by 3 bases, and 12 bases separated the two germline ends. The germline V gene encodes CDR1 MGHDK and CDR2 SYGVNS. The CDR3 extends over 13 amino acids. Together with reference TRBV25-1 and TRBJ2-5, the CDR3 gives the full variable domain: EADIYQTPRYLVIGTGKKITLECSQTMGHDKMYWYQQDPGMELHLIHYSYGVNSTEKGDLSSESTVSRIRTEHFPLTLESARPSHTSQYLCASIPPGEETQYFGPGTRLLVL.

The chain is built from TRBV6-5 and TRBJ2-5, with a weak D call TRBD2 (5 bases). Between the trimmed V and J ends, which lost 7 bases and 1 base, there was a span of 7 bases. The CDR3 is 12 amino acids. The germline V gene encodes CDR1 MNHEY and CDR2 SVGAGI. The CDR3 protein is CASKDFQETQYF. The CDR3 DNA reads TGTGCCAGCAAGGACTTCCAAGAGACCCAGTACTTC.

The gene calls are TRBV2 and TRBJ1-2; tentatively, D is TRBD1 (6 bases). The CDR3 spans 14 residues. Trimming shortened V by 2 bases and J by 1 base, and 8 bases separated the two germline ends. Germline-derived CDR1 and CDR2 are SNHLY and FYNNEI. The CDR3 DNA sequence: TGTGCCAGCAGTGAAATGGACAGTAACTATGGCTACACCTTC. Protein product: CASSEMDSNYGYTF.

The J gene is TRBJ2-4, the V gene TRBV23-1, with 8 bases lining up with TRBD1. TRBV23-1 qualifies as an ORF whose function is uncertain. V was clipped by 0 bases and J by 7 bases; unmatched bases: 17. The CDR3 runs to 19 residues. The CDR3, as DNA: TGCGCCAGCAGTCAATCGCGCCGCAGGGACAGGACACGACGGAACATTCAGTACTTC. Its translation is CASSQSRRRDRTRRNIQYF.

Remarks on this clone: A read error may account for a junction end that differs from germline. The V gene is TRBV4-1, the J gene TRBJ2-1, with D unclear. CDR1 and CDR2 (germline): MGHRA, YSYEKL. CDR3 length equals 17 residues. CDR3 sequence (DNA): TGCGCCAGCAACCAAGTAATTTCCGGAGTCCCACACAATGAGCAGTTCTTC. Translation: CASNQVISGVPHNEQFF.

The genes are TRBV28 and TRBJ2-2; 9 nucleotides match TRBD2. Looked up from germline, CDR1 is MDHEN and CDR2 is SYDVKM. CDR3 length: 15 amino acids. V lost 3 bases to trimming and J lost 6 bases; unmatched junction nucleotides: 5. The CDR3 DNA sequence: TGTGCCAGCAGTTTTGCGGGAGGGGGCCCCGGGGAGCTGTTTTTT. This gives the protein CASSFAGGGPGELFF.

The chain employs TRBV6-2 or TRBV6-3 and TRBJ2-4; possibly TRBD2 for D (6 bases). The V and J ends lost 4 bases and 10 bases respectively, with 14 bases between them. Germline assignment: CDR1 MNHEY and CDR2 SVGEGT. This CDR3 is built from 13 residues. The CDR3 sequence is CASSWIAVGIQYF. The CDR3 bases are TGTGCCAGCAGTTGGATAGCGGTGGGGATTCAGTACTTC.

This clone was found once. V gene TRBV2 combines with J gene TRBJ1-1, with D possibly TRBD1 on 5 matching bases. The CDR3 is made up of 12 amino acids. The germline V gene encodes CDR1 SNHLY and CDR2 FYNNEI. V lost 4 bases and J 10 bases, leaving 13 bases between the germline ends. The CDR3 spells CASSVAGNGAFF. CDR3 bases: TGTGCCAGCAGTGTTGCAGGGAATGGAGCTTTCTTT.

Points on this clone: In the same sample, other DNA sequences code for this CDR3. CDR3 sequence: CASSPGQRNEQFF. As DNA, the CDR3 is TGTGCCAGCAGCCCGGGACAGCGAAATGAGCAGTTCTTC. The genes are TRBV6-5 and TRBJ2-1, with 7 bases that match TRBD1. Germline V gives CDR1 MNHEY, CDR2 SVGAGI. The CDR3 has 13 amino acids. Trimming at V came to 6 bases and at J to 7 bases, leaving 6 bases not matched to a gene.

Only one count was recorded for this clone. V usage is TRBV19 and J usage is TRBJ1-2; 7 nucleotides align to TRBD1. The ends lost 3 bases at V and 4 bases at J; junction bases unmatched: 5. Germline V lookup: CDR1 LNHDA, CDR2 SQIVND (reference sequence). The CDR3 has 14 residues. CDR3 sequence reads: CASSIGDSRYGYTF. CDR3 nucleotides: TGTGCCAGTAGTATTGGGGACAGCCGCTATGGCTACACCTTC. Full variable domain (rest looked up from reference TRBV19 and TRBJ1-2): DGGITQSPKYLFRKEGQNVTLSCEQNLNHDAMYWYRQDPGQGLRLIYYSQIVNDFQKGDIAEGYSVSREKKESFPLTVTSAQKNPTAFYLCASSIGDSRYGYTFGSGTRLTVV.

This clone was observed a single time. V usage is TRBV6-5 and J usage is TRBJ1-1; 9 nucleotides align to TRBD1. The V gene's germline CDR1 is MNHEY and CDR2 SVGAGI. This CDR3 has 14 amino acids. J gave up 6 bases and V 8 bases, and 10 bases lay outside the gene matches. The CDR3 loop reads CASREQGAGAEAFF. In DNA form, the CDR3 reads TGTGCCAGCCGGGAACAGGGGGCAGGGGCTGAAGCTTTCTTT.

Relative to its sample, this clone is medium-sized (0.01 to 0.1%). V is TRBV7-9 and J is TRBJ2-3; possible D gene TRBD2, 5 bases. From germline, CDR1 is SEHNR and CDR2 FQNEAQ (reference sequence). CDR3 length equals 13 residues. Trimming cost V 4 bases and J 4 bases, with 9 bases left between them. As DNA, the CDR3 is TGTGCCAGCAGCTCCCGAGGGCCAGATACGCAGTATTTT. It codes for CASSSRGPDTQYF.

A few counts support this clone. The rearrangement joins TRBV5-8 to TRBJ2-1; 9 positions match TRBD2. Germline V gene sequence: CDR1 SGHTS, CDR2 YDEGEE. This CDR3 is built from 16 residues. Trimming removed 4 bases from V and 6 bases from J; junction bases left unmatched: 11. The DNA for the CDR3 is TGTGCCAGCAGCGAACCCGGGGGACTAGCCCCCAATGAGCAGTTCTTC. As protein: CASSEPGGLAPNEQFF.

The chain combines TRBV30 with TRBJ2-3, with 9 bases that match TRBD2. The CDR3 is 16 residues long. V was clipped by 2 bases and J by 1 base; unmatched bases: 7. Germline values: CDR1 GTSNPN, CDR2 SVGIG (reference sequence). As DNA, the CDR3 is TGTGCCTGGAGTTTCGGTAGCGGGGGACGCACAGATACGCAGTATTTT. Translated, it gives CAWSFGSGGRTDTQYF.

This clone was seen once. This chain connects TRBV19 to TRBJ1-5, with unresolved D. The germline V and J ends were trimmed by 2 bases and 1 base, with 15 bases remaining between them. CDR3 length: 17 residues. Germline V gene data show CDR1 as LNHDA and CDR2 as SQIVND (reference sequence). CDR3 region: CASSIRLTGTSNQPQHF. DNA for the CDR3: TGTGCCAGTAGTATAAGATTGACGGGAACGAGCAATCAGCCCCAGCATTTT.

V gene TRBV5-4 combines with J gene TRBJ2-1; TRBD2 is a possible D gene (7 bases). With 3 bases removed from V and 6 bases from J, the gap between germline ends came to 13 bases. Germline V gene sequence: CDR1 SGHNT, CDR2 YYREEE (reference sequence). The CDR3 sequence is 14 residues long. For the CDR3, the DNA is TGTGCCAGCAGCTCCGGGGGGCTTAGCAATGAGCAGTTCTTC. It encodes CASSSGGLSNEQFF.

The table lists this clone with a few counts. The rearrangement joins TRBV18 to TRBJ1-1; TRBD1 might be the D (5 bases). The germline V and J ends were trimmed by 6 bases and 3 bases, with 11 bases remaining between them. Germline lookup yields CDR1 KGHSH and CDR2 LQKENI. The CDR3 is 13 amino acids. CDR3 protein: CASSIRGDTEAFF. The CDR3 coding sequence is TGTGCCAGCTCGATAAGGGGCGACACTGAAGCTTTCTTT.

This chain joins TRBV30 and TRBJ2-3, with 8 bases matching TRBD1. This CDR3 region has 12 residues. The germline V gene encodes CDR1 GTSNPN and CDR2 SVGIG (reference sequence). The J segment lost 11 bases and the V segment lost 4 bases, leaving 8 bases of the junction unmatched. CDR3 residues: CAWNPGQGGQYF. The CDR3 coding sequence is TGTGCCTGGAACCCCGGACAGGGAGGGCAGTATTTT.

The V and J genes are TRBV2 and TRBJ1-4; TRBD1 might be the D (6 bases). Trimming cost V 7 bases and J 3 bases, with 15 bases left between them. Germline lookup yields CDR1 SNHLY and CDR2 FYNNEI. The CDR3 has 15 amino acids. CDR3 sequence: CASTTQGFSNEKLFF. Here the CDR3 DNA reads TGTGCCAGCACCACTCAGGGGTTTTCTAATGAAAAACTGTTTTTT.

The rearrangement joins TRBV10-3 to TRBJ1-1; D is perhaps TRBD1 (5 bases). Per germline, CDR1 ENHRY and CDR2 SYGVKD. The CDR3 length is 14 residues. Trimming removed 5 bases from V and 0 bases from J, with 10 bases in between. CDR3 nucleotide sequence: TGTGCCATCAGTCCTGACAGCTTGAACACTGAAGCTTTCTTT. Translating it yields CAISPDSLNTEAFF.

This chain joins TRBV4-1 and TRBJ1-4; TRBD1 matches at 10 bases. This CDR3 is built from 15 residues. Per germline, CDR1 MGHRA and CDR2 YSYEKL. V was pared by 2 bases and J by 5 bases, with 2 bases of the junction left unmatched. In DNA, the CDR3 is TGCGCCAGCAGCCAACCGGGACAGGGGAATGAAAAACTGTTTTTT. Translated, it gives CASSQPGQGNEKLFF.

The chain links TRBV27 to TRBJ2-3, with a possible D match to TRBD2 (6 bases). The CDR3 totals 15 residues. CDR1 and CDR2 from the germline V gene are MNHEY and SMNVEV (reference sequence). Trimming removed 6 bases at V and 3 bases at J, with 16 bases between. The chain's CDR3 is CASRKRAEITDTQYF. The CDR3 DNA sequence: TGTGCCAGCAGAAAGCGGGCGGAGATAACAGATACGCAGTATTTT.

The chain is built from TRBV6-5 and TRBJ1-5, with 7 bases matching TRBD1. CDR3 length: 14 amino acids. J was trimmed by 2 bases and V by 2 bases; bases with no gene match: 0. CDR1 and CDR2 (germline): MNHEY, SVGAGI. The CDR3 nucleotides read TGTGCCAGCAGTTACGGACAGGGCAATCAGCCCCAGCATTTT. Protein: CASSYGQGNQPQHF.